Below are 13 T cell receptor beta chains sequenced from a single sample in a study of shared clonotypes between healthy human individuals. Only in-frame clones appear in the TCRdb table, and some are missing; sequencing was by immunoSEQ multiplex PCR. The sample lists around 500,000 clones; 70% to 80% were seen once. Sequenced input: PBMCs. These receptors all come from a woman in her 40s in good health. Some clones in this sample may be carry-over from other donors' samples.

This clone has at least ten counts. Other DNA sequences of this sample code for an identical CDR3. V and J are TRBV4-1 and TRBJ1-5; D gene uncertain. Looked up from germline, CDR1 is MGHRA and CDR2 is YSYEKL. This CDR3 is built from 16 residues. V shed 0 bases and J shed 1 base, with 10 bases lying between them. As DNA, the CDR3 is TGCGCCAGCAGCCAAGATGGAGGTTGGAGCAATCAGCCCCAGCATTTT. Protein product: CASSQDGGWSNQPQHF.

This clone showed up just once. The genes are TRBV10-1 and TRBJ2-3, with D hard to call. Looked up from germline, CDR1 is WNHNN and CDR2 is SYGVQD (reference sequence). V dropped 4 bases and J dropped 5 bases, with 4 bases sitting between them. This CDR3 comprises 11 residues. In DNA form, the CDR3 reads TGCGCCAGCAGTGTTGAAGATACGCAGTATTTT. It translates to CASSVEDTQYF.

The chain's CDR3 is CASSQRVGYEQYF. The CDR3 bases are TGTGCCAGCAGCCAGCGAGTCGGGTACGAGCAGTACTTC. This chain uses TRBV7-2 with TRBJ2-7; D unclear. Germline V lookup: CDR1 SGHTA, CDR2 FQGNSA. Trimming took off 5 bases at V and 4 bases at J, with 12 bases between the two ends. CDR3 length: 13 amino acids. Drawing the rest from reference TRBV7-2 and TRBJ2-7, the complete variable domain is GAGVSQSPSNKVTEKGKDVELRCDPISGHTALYWYRQSLGQGLEFLIYFQGNSAPDKSGLPSDRFSAERTGGSVSTLTIQRTQQEDSAVYLCASSQRVGYEQYFGPGTRLTVT.

In this sample, this clone turned up once. The rearrangement joins TRBV5-1 to TRBJ2-7; 10 bases are a match to TRBD2. CDR3 length: 14 residues. CDR1 is SGHRS, CDR2 YFSETQ, per germline. Trimming at V came to 3 bases and at J to 5 bases, leaving 5 bases not matched to a gene. CDR3 DNA sequence: TGCGCCAGCAGCTCCGGGACTAGCGCCCACGAGCAGTACTTC. Translation gives CASSSGTSAHEQYF.

The chain combines TRBV18 with TRBJ1-3; no clear D. The CDR3 spans 16 residues. Germline CDR1 KGHSH, CDR2 LQKENI. Deletions cut 2 bases from V and 0 bases from J, with 11 bases between. The CDR3 loop reads CASSPVHLSSGNTIYF. In DNA form, the CDR3 reads TGTGCCAGCTCACCAGTACACTTGAGCTCTGGAAACACCATATATTTT.

This clone was detected ten times or more. The chain uses TRBV5-1 and TRBJ1-2; D not resolved. Trimming stripped 0 bases from V and 8 bases from J, with 8 bases between. Per germline, CDR1 SGHRS and CDR2 YFSETQ. The CDR3 totals 12 residues. Here the CDR3 reads CASSLGSLGYTF. Here the CDR3 DNA reads TGCGCCAGCAGCTTGGGGTCGTTGGGCTACACCTTC.

For this clone: A read error may be the cause here, since a much bigger clone is one base away. This chain links TRBV29-1 with TRBJ1-2; D is unresolved. The CDR3 is 13 amino acids. CDR1 is SQVTM and CDR2 is ANQGSEA in the germline V gene. The CDR3 loop is CSVEDRRVGGCTF. CDR3 DNA: TGCAGCGTTGAAGACCGGAGGGTAGGTGGCTGCACCTTC.

The chain uses TRBV27 and TRBJ1-5, with D maybe TRBD1 (5 bases). CDR3 length: 12 amino acids. Trimming shortened V by 3 bases and J by 5 bases, and 5 bases separated the two germline ends. Germline lookup yields CDR1 MNHEY and CDR2 SMNVEV (reference sequence). The chain's CDR3 is CASSFRDQPQHF. Here the CDR3 DNA reads TGTGCCAGCAGTTTCAGGGATCAGCCCCAGCATTTT.

The genes are TRBV4-3 and TRBJ2-7; 7 bases match TRBD2. CDR3 length: 14 residues. The V gene's germline CDR1 is LGHNA and CDR2 YSLEER. V lost 4 bases to trimming and J lost 6 bases; unmatched junction nucleotides: 9. The DNA of the CDR3 is TGCGCCAGCAGCCTAAACCGGGGGGAGGGCGAGCAGTACTTC. This encodes CASSLNRGEGEQYF.

This sequence joins TRBV11-3 and TRBJ2-3; D is unclear. Germline values: CDR1 SGHNT, CDR2 YENEEA. This CDR3 spans 13 amino acids. V lost 3 bases, J lost 3 bases, and 7 bases lay in between. The CDR3 DNA reads as TGTGCCAGCAGCTTTACGCGAACAGATACGCAGTATTTT. It encodes CASSFTRTDTQYF.

Of note for this clone: This specimen includes other DNA sequences encoding the same CDR3. The chain carries TRBV30 and TRBJ1-3; 11 nucleotides align to TRBD1. Germline V gene lookup returns CDR1 GTSNPN and CDR2 SVGIG (reference sequence). V shed 4 bases, J shed 2 bases, and the junction held 4 bases outside the gene matches. This CDR3 region has 15 residues. The CDR3 nucleotides are TGTGCCTGGAATCCGGGACAGGGGGCTGGAAACACCATATATTTT. Amino acid sequence: CAWNPGQGAGNTIYF.

The chain uses TRBV7-8 and TRBJ2-1, with 11 bases identical to TRBD2. Germline CDR1 is SGHVS and CDR2 is FQNEAQ. J was trimmed by 9 bases and V by 7 bases; bases with no gene match: 8. The CDR3 contains 14 residues. For the CDR3, the DNA is TGTGCCAGCACGACCGGGACTAGCGGTGGTGAGCAGTTCTTC. Protein product: CASTTGTSGGEQFF.

The V call is TRBV11-3, the J call TRBJ1-5; no clear D gene. V was cut by 1 base and J by 1 base, with 17 bases left in between. CDR3 length: 18 residues. Germline-derived CDR1 and CDR2 are SGHNT and YENEEA. The CDR3 spells CASSLGLPCASSNQPQHF. CDR3 nucleotide sequence: TGTGCCAGCAGCTTAGGCTTACCCTGTGCCTCCAGCAATCAGCCCCAGCATTTT.